Listed below are T cell receptor beta chains from one sample, sequenced in a study of post-analysis software for immune sequencing data. From the PCR reads, TCRdb called clonotypes with MiXCR, one entry per CDR3 protein. In the table there are hundreds of thousands of distinct CDR3 sequences, 59% of which are singletons. Sequencing was done on a sample of blood. The receptors stem from a girl aged 2 to 10 with multiple sclerosis. CDR3s include the opening cysteine and the closing phenylalanine or tryptophan. Each record gives: D gene, clone size, V gene, J gene, CDR3 protein, CDR3 DNA. The D gene is left open where the match is weak. Part of the rows lack a size; the others show once, few, many or a class for expanded clones.

d_gene: TRBD1
abundance: NA
v_gene: TRBV10-3
j_gene: TRBJ2-5
CDR3aa: CAISYTGVGETQYF
CDR3nt: TGTGCCATCAGCTATACAGGGGTCGGGGAGACCCAGTACTTC

d_gene: NA
abundance: many
v_gene: TRBV12-3/TRBV12-4
j_gene: TRBJ2-7
CDR3aa: CASSLGYEQYF
CDR3nt: TGTGCCAGCAGTTTAGGGTACGAGCAGTACTTC

d_gene: NA
abundance: NA
v_gene: TRBV20-1
j_gene: TRBJ2-3
CDR3aa: CSANRGDTQYF
CDR3nt: TGCAGTGCTAACAGAGGAGATACGCAGTATTTT

d_gene: NA
abundance: few
v_gene: TRBV2
j_gene: TRBJ2-1
CDR3aa: CASSEGTVYNEQFF
CDR3nt: TGTGCCAGCAGTGAAGGGACAGTATACAATGAGCAGTTCTTC

d_gene: NA
abundance: NA
v_gene: TRBV28
j_gene: TRBJ1-1
CDR3aa: CASTSPRDPSSEAFF
CDR3nt: TGTGCCAGCACCTCGCCCCGGGACCCTTCTTCTGAAGCTTTCTTT

d_gene: TRBD1
abundance: NA
v_gene: TRBV5-1
j_gene: TRBJ2-5
CDR3aa: CASSSMDRGQETQYF
CDR3nt: TGCGCCAGCAGCTCGATGGACAGGGGGCAGGAGACCCAGTACTTC

d_gene: TRBD2
abundance: few
v_gene: TRBV29-1
j_gene: TRBJ2-7
CDR3aa: CSATKRLAVSYEQYF
CDR3nt: TGCAGCGCCACAAAGAGACTAGCGGTCTCCTACGAGCAGTACTTC

d_gene: NA
abundance: NA
v_gene: TRBV10-2
j_gene: TRBJ1-4
CDR3aa: CASRPTATNEKLFF
CDR3nt: TGCGCCAGCAGGCCGACAGCAACTAATGAAAAACTGTTTTTT

d_gene: TRBD1
abundance: NA
v_gene: TRBV12-3/TRBV12-4
j_gene: TRBJ1-6
CDR3aa: CASSDPSGTGGAALHF
CDR3nt: TGTGCCAGCAGTGACCCCTCCGGGACAGGGGGCGCAGCCCTCCACTTT

d_gene: NA
abundance: NA
v_gene: TRBV20-1
j_gene: TRBJ1-2
CDR3aa: CSARPTGGYGYTF
CDR3nt: TGCAGTGCTAGACCCACGGGGGGCTATGGCTACACCTTC

d_gene: TRBD2
abundance: NA
v_gene: TRBV27
j_gene: TRBJ2-1
CDR3aa: CASSFQRGGFYNEQFF
CDR3nt: TGTGCCAGCAGTTTCCAGCGGGGGGGCTTCTACAATGAGCAGTTCTTC

d_gene: TRBD1
abundance: NA
v_gene: TRBV5-5
j_gene: TRBJ1-2
CDR3aa: CASSKSGQGADGYTF
CDR3nt: TGTGCCAGCAGCAAATCGGGACAGGGGGCCGATGGCTACACCTTC

d_gene: NA
abundance: NA
v_gene: TRBV20-1
j_gene: TRBJ1-2
CDR3aa: CSAREGVAGYTF
CDR3nt: TGCAGTGCTAGAGAAGGGGTTGCTGGCTACACCTTC

d_gene: TRBD1
abundance: NA
v_gene: TRBV5-1
j_gene: TRBJ2-7
CDR3aa: CASSLMGQGSGYF
CDR3nt: TGCGCCAGCAGCTTGATGGGACAGGGGTCGGGGTACTTC

d_gene: NA
abundance: NA
v_gene: TRBV29-1
j_gene: TRBJ2-7
CDR3aa: CSVRDGSSYEQYF
CDR3nt: TGCAGCGTCAGGGACGGGTCCTCCTACGAGCAGTACTTC

d_gene: NA
abundance: NA
v_gene: TRBV24-1
j_gene: TRBJ2-1
CDR3aa: CATSERGGGEQFF
CDR3nt: TGTGCCACCAGTGAACGTGGAGGAGGTGAGCAGTTCTTC

d_gene: NA
abundance: once
v_gene: TRBV5-1
j_gene: TRBJ2-5
CDR3aa: CASSVGRETQYF
CDR3nt: TGCGCCAGCAGCGTCGGACGAGAGACCCAGTACTTC

d_gene: NA
abundance: NA
v_gene: TRBV20-1
j_gene: TRBJ2-3
CDR3aa: CSARPGTTDTQYF
CDR3nt: TGCAGTGCTAGACCCGGCACCACGGATACGCAGTATTTT

d_gene: TRBD2
abundance: once
v_gene: TRBV2
j_gene: TRBJ2-5
CDR3aa: CASSEDGAGGQETQYF
CDR3nt: TGTGCCAGCAGTGAAGATGGAGCGGGGGGACAAGAGACCCAGTACTTC

d_gene: NA
abundance: NA
v_gene: TRBV9
j_gene: TRBJ2-5
CDR3aa: CASSAVPGRETQYF
CDR3nt: TGTGCCAGCAGCGCGGTACCGGGTCGAGAGACCCAGTACTTC

d_gene: TRBD2
abundance: NA
v_gene: TRBV10-3
j_gene: TRBJ2-3
CDR3aa: CAISPTSGSTDTQYF
CDR3nt: TGTGCCATCAGTCCAACTAGCGGTAGCACAGATACGCAGTATTTT

d_gene: NA
abundance: NA
v_gene: TRBV6-6
j_gene: TRBJ1-4
CDR3aa: CASRPSHNEKLFF
CDR3nt: TGTGCCAGCAGGCCCAGTCATAATGAAAAACTGTTTTTT

d_gene: TRBD1
abundance: NA
v_gene: TRBV7-2
j_gene: TRBJ1-5
CDR3aa: CASSRYLGGRQPQHF
CDR3nt: TGTGCCAGCAGCCGTTATTTAGGGGGCCGACAGCCCCAGCATTTT

d_gene: NA
abundance: NA
v_gene: TRBV12-3/TRBV12-4
j_gene: TRBJ2-3
CDR3aa: CASSPSRVKDTQYF
CDR3nt: TGTGCCAGCAGCCCGAGCAGAGTCAAAGATACGCAGTATTTT

d_gene: NA
abundance: NA
v_gene: TRBV7-9
j_gene: TRBJ1-1
CDR3aa: CASSLGGEANTEAFF
CDR3nt: TGTGCCAGCAGCTTAGGGGGGGAAGCGAACACTGAAGCTTTCTTT